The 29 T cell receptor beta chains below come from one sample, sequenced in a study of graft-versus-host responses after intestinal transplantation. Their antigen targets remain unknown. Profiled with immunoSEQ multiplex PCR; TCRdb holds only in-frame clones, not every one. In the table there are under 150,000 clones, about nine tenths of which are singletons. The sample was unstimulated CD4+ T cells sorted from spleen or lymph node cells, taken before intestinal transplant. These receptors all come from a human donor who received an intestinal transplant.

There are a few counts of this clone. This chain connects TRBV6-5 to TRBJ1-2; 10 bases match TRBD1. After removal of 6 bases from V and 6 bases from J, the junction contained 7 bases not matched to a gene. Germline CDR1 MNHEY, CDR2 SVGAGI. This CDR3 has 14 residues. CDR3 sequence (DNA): TGTGCCAGCAGACGGGACAGGGGCTTTGATGGCTACACCTTC. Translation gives CASRRDRGFDGYTF.

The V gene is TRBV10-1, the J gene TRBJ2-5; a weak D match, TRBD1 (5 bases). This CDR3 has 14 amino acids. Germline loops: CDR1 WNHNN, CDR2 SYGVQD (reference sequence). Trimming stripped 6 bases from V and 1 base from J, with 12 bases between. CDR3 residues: CASSDDRFQETQYF. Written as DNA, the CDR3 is TGCGCCAGCAGCGACGACAGATTCCAAGAGACCCAGTACTTC.

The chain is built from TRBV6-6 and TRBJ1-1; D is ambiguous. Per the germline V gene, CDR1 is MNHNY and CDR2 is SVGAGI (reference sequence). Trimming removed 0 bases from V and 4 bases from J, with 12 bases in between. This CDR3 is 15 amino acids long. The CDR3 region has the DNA TGTGCCAGCAGTTACTCGATTCGGGTGAGCACTGAAGCTTTCTTT. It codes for CASSYSIRVSTEAFF.

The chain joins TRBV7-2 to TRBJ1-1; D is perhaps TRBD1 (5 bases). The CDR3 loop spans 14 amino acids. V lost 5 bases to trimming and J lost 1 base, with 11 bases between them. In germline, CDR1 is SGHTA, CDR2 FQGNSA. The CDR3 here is CASSPRTSNTEAFF. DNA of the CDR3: TGTGCCAGCAGCCCCCGGACATCGAACACTGAAGCTTTCTTT.

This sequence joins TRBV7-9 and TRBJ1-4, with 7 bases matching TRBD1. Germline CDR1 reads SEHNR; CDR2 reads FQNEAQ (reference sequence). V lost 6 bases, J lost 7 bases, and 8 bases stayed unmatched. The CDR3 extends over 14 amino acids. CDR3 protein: CASRSGGRGEKLFF. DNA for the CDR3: TGTGCCAGCAGGTCAGGGGGTCGAGGTGAAAAACTGTTTTTT.

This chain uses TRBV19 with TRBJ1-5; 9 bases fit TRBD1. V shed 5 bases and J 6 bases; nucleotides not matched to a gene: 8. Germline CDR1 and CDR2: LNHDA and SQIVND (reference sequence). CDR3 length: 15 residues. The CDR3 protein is CASSEGQGGSQPQHF. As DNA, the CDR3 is TGTGCCAGTAGTGAGGGACAGGGAGGAAGTCAGCCCCAGCATTTT.

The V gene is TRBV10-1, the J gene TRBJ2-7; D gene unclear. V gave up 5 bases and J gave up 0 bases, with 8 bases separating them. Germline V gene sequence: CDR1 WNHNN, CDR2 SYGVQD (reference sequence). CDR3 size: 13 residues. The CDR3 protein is CASSPGSSYEQYF. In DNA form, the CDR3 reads TGCGCCAGCAGTCCCGGTAGCTCCTACGAGCAGTACTTC.

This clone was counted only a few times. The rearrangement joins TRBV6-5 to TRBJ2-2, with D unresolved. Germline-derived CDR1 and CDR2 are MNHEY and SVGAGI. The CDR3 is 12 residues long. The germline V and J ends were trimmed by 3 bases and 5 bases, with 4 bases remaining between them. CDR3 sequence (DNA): TGTGCCAGCAGTTATAATACCGGGGAGCTGTTTTTT. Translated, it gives CASSYNTGELFF.

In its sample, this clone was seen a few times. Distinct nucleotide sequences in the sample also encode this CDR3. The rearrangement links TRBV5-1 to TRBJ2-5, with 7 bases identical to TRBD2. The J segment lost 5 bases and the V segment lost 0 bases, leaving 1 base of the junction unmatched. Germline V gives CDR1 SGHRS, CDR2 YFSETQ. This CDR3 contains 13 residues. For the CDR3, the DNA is TGCGCCAGCAGCTTGGGGGGAGGGGAGACCCAGTACTTC. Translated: CASSLGGGETQYF.

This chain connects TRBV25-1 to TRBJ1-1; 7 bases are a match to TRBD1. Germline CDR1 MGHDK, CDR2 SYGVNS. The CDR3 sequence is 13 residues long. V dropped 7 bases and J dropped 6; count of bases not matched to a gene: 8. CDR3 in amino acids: CASIRGLEAEAFF. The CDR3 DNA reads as TGTGCCAGCATAAGGGGGCTTGAGGCTGAAGCTTTCTTT.

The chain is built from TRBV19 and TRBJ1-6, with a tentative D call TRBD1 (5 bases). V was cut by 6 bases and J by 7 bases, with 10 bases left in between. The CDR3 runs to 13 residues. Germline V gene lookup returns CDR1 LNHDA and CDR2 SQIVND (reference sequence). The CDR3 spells CASSWEGNSPLHF. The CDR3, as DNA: TGTGCCAGTAGCTGGGAGGGGAATTCACCCCTCCACTTT.

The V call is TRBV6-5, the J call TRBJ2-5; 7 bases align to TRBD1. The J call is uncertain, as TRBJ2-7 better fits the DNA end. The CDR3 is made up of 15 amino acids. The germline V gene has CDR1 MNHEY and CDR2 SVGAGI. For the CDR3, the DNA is TGTGCCAGCAGAAAAGACAGGGATCCCACCTACGAGCAGTACTTC. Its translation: CASRKDRDPTYEQYF.

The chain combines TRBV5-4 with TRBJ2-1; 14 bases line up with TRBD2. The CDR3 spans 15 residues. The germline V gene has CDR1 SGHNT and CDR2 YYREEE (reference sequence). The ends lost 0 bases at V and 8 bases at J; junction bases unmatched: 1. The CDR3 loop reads CASSLGLAGGDEQFF. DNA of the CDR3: TGTGCCAGCAGCTTGGGACTAGCGGGGGGGGATGAGCAGTTCTTC.

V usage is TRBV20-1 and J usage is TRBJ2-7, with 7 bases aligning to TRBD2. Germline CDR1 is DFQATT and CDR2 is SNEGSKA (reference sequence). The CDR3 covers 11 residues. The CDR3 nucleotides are TGCGTGGCGGGACTACACTACGAGCAGTACTTC. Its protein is CVAGLHYEQYF.

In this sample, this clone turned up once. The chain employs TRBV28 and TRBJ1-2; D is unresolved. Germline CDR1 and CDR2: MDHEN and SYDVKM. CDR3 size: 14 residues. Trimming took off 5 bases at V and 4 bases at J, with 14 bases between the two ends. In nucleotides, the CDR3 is TGTGCCAGCAGTGAGCTCGCGGCGCCCTATGGCTACACCTTC. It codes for CASSELAAPYGYTF.

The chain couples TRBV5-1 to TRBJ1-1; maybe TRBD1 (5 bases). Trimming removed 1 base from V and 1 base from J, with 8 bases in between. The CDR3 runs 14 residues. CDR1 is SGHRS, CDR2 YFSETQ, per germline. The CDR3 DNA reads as TGCGCCAGCAGCTTGACAGGAACGAACACTGAAGCTTTCTTT. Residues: CASSLTGTNTEAFF.

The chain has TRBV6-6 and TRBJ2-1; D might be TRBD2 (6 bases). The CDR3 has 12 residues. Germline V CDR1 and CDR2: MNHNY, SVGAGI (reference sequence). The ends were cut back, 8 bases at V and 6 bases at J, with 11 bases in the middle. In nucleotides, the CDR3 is TGTGCCAGCGTGGGGGGTGGCAATGAGCAGTTCTTC. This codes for CASVGGGNEQFF.

The CDR3 DNA sequence: TGTGCCAGCAGTTGTACCGGGACATCCTACAATGAGCAGTTCTTC. Translating gives CASSCTGTSYNEQFF. V is TRBV6-8 and J is TRBJ2-1, with D perhaps matching TRBD1 (6 bases). Trimming removed 4 bases from V and 1 base from J, with 11 bases in between. The CDR3 is 15 residues long. Germline V CDR1 and CDR2: MNHGY, SAAAGT.

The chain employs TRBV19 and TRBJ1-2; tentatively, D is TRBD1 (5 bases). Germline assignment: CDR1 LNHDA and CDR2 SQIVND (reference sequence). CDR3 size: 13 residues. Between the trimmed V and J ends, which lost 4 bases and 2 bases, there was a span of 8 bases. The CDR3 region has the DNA TGTGCCAGTAGTAACAACAGGAACTATGGCTACACCTTC. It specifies CASSNNRNYGYTF.

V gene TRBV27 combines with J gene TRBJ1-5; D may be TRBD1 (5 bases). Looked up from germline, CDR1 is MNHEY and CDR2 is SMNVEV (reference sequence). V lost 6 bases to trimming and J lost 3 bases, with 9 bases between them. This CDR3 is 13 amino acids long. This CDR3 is CASRFRDNQPQHF. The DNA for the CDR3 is TGTGCCAGCAGGTTCAGGGACAATCAGCCCCAGCATTTT.

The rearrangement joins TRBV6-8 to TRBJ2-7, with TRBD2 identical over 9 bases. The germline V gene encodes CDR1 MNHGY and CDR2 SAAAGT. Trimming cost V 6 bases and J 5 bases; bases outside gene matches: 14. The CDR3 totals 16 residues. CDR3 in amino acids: CASRTTTGTSSHEQYF. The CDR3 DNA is TGTGCCAGCAGGACTACCACCGGGACTAGCAGCCACGAGCAGTACTTC.

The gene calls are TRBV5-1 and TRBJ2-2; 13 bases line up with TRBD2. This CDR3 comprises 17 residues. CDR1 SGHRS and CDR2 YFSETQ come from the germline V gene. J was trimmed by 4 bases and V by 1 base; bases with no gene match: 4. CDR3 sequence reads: CASSLRTSGGATGELFF. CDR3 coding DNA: TGCGCCAGCAGCTTGAGGACTAGCGGGGGTGCCACCGGGGAGCTGTTTTTT.

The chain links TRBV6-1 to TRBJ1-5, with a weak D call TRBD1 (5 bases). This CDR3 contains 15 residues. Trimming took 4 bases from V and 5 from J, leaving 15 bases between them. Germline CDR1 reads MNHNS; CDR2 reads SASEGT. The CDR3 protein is CASSAQAAMDQPQHF. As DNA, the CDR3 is TGTGCCAGCAGTGCACAGGCGGCAATGGATCAGCCCCAGCATTTT.

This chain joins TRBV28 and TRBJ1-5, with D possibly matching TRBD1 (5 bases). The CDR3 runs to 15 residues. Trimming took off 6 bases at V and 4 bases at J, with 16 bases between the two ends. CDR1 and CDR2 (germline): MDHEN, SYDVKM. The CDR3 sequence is CASSPGRGGNQPQHF. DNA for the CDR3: TGTGCCAGCAGCCCCGGGAGGGGAGGAAATCAGCCCCAGCATTTT.

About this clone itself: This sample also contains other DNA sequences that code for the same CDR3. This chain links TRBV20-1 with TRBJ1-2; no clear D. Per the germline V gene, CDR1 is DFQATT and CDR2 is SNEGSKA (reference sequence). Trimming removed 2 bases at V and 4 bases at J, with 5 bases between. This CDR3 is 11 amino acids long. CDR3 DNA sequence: TGCAGTGCTAGAAGCGGCTATGGCTACACCTTC. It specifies CSARSGYGYTF.

The CDR3 loop is CASSRKILAGAPTGELFF. CDR3 in DNA: TGTGCCAGCAGTCGAAAGATCCTAGCGGGAGCGCCGACCGGGGAGCTGTTTTTT. The V and J genes are TRBV28 and TRBJ2-2; 10 bases match TRBD2. The germline CDR1 and CDR2 sequences are MDHEN and SYDVKM. V shed 5 bases, J shed 5 bases, and the junction held 14 bases outside the gene matches. There are 18 residues in the CDR3. The whole variable domain, filled in from reference TRBV28 and TRBJ2-2, reads DVKVTQSSRYLVKRTGEKVFLECVQDMDHENMFWYRQDPGLGLRLIYFSYDVKMKEKGDIPEGYSVSREKKERFSLILESASTNQTSMYLCASSRKILAGAPTGELFFGEGSRLTVL.

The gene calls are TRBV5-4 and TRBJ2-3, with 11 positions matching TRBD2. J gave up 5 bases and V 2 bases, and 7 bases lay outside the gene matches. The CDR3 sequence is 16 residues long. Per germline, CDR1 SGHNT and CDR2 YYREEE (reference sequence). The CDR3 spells CASSLLAGALRDTQYF. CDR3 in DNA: TGTGCCAGCAGCTTACTAGCGGGAGCGTTGAGAGATACGCAGTATTTT.

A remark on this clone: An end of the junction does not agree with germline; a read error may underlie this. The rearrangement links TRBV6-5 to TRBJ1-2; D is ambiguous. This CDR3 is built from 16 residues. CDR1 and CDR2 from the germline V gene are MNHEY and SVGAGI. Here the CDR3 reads CASSYKWERWSYGYAF. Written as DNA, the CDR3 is TGTGCCAGCAGTTACAAATGGGAGAGATGGAGCTATGGCTACGCCTTC.

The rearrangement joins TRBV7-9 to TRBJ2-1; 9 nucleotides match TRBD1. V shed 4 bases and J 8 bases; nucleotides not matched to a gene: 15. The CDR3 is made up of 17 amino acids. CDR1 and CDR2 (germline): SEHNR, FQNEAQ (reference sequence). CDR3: CASSSRAVTGGIDEQFF. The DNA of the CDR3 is TGTGCCAGCAGCTCTCGGGCCGTGACAGGGGGAATCGATGAGCAGTTCTTC.